This T cell receptor beta chain derives from a study of T-cell memory formation after mild COVID-19. Constant-segment primers were used for 5'RACE, and the resulting TCR alpha and TCR beta cDNA libraries carried sample barcodes and UMIs. TCRdb ran MiXCR on the 5' RACE reads and lists one entry per CDR3 protein. The sample lists fewer than 650,000 distinct CDR3 sequences; roughly 17% were seen once. The ends were cut back, 3 bases at V and 0 bases at J, with 11 bases in the middle. The V gene's germline CDR1 is SGHTA and CDR2 FQGTGA. The CDR3 sequence is 15 residues long. The origin of this receptor is an adult woman who had mild COVID-19 (a few samples of this study predate the infection). Cell type and time point are not known. V gene TRBV7-3 combines with J gene TRBJ1-1; D gene uncertain. Material for sequencing was PBMCs or a T cell subset sorted from them (not recorded which). This CDR3 is CASSLRPAVNTEAFF. The CDR3 nucleotides are TGTGCCAGCAGCTTGCGCCCGGCAGTGAACACTGAAGCTTTCTTT.